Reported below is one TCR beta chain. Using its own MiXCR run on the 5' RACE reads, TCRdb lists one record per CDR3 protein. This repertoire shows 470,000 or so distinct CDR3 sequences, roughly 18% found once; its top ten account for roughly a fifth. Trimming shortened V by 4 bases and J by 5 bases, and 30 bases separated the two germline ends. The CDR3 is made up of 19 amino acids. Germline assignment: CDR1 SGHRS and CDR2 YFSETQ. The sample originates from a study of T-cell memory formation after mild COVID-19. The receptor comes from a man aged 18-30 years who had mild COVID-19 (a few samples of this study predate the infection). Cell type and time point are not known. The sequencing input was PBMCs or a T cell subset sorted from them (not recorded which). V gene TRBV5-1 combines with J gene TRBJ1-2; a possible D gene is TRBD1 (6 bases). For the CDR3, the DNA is TGCGCCAGCAGCCCGGGAGGCGGCAGGACCGGGGGCACGGGGTATGGCTACACCTTC. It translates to CASSPGGGRTGGTGYGYTF.